The subject of this entry is one T cell receptor beta chain. The target antigen is unknown. Measured with immunoSEQ multiplex PCR; TCRdb has only the in-frame clones, and not every one. The table lists 54,000 or so clones, approximately 88% of them singletons. These data come from a study of PD-L1 blockade in urothelial cancer. About the study: A median of about 140,000 T cells was found in the blood samples.

Study observations and caveats: Better survival was forecast by a pretreatment blood TCR clonality below the median.

The J segment lost 3 bases and the V segment lost 2 bases, leaving 7 bases of the junction unmatched. The germline gives CDR1 KGHSH, CDR2 LQKENI. This CDR3 has 15 amino acids. The time point is: pretreatment peripheral blood. V gene TRBV18 combines with J gene TRBJ2-7; 7 positions match TRBD2. The sample consisted of PBMCs, taken around atezolizumab (anti-PD-L1) treatment. This receptor was obtained from a man aged 45 to 65 with urothelial cancer. In DNA, the CDR3 is TGTGCCAGCTCACCAAGGCTAGCGGAAAACTACGAGCAGTACTTC. This translates into CASSPRLAENYEQYF.